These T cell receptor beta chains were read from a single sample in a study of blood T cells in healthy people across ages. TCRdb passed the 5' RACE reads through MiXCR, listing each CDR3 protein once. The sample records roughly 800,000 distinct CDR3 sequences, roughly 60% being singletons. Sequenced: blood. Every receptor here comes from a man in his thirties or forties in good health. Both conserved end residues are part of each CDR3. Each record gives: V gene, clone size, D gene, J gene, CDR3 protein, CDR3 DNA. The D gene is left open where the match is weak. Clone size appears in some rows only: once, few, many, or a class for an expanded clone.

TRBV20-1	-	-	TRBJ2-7	CSAKARTAPYEQYF	TGCAGTGCCAAGGCCAGGACAGCACCCTACGAGCAGTACTTC
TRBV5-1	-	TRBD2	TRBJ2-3	CASSDPGLAGETQYF	TGCGCCAGCAGCGATCCGGGACTAGCGGGAGAGACGCAGTATTTT
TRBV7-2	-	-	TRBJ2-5	CASSLIVQGETQYF	TGTGCCAGCAGCTTAATTGTGCAGGGAGAGACCCAGTACTTC
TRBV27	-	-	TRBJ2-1	CASSLRGDQNEQFF	TGTGCCAGCAGTTTAAGGGGGGATCAGAATGAGCAGTTCTTC
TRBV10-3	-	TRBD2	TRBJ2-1	CAISEVAGGYNEQFF	TGTGCCATCAGTGAGGTAGCGGGGGGCTACAATGAGCAGTTCTTC
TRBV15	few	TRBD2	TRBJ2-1	CATSRRASAGVNYNEQFF	TGTGCCACCAGCAGGAGAGCATCAGCGGGAGTAAATTACAATGAGCAGTTCTTC
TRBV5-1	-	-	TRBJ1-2	CASSGNRERNYGYTF	TGCGCCAGCAGCGGGAACAGGGAGAGGAACTATGGCTACACCTTC
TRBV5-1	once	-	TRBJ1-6	CASKYRTTDYNSPLHF	TGCGCCAGCAAGTACAGGACTACCGATTATAATTCACCCCTCCACTTT
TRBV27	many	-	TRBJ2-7	CASSRDSANYEQYF	TGTGCCAGCAGCCGAGACAGCGCAAACTACGAGCAGTACTTC
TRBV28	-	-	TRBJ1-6	CASAEDSSYNSPLHF	TGTGCCAGCGCCGAGGACAGCTCCTATAATTCACCCCTCCACTTT
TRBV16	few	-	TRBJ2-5	CASSQSLGLETQYF	TGTGCCAGCAGCCAATCCCTAGGTTTGGAGACCCAGTACTTC
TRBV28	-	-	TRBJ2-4	CASEGEGDIQYF	TGTGCCAGCGAGGGAGAGGGTGACATTCAGTACTTC
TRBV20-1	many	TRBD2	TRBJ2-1	CSATRPGLAGQPGFF	TGCAGTGCTACCCGGCCGGGACTAGCGGGACAGCCAGGGTTCTTC
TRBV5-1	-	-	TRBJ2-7	CASSLPQDISDFSLYEQYF	TGCGCCAGCAGCTTACCGCAGGATATTAGTGATTTTAGCCTCTACGAGCAGTACTTC
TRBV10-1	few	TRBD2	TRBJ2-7	CASSESGGGPREQYF	TGCGCCAGCAGTGAGTCGGGCGGGGGGCCCCGGGAGCAGTACTTC
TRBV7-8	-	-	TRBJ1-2	CTSSLVGQPYGYTF	TGTACCAGCAGCTTAGTTGGGCAGCCCTATGGCTACACCTTC
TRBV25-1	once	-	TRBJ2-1	CASSESGLAGDEQFF	TGTGCCAGCAGTGAATCTGGGTTGGCAGGGGATGAGCAGTTCTTC
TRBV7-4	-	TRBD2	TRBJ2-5	CASSIRTSADETQYF	TGTGCCAGCAGCATAAGGACTAGCGCGGACGAGACCCAGTACTTC
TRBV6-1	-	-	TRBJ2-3	CASSVPTGLTDTQYF	TGTGCCAGCAGTGTCCCGACAGGACTCACAGATACGCAGTATTTT
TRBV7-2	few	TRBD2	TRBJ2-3	CASSLQAGGADTQYF	TGTGCCAGCAGCTTACAGGCGGGAGGCGCAGATACGCAGTATTTT
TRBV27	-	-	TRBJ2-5	CASLARGLETQYF	TGTGCCAGTCTAGCTAGGGGACTAGAGACCCAGTACTTC
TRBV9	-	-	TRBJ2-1	CASSVGGGPRWDEQFF	TGTGCCAGCAGCGTAGGAGGGGGACCCAGGTGGGATGAGCAGTTCTTC
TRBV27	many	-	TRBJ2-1	CASSFSNEQFF	TGTGCCAGCAGTTTTTCCAATGAGCAGTTCTTC
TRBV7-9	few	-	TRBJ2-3	CASLASSTDTQYF	TGTGCCAGCCTAGCGTCTAGCACAGATACGCAGTATTTT
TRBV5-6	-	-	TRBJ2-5	CASSLGTGRRQYF	TGTGCCAGCAGCTTGGGTACAGGCCGACGGCAGTACTTC
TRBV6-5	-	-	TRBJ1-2	CASSPTRLNFLGGYTF	TGTGCCAGCAGTCCAACCCGACTCAACTTTCTCGGTGGCTACACCTTC
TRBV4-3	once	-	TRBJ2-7	CASSQDSSATYNEQYF	TGCGCCAGCAGCCAAGATTCTAGCGCGACCTACAATGAGCAGTACTTC
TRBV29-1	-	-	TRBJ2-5	CSVERTGWGQETQYF	TGCAGCGTTGAAAGAACAGGGTGGGGTCAAGAGACCCAGTACTTC
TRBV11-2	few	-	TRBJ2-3	CASSSPTAGDTQYF	TGTGCCAGCAGCTCGCCGACCGCAGGAGATACGCAGTATTTT
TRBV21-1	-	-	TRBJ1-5	CASSSLPQHF	TGTGCCAGCAGCTCGCTGCCCCAGCATTTT
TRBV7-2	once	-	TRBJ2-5	CASSLYGAGGGTGEQYF	TGTGCCAGCAGCTTATATGGCGCCGGAGGGGGGACGGGGGAGCAGTACTTC
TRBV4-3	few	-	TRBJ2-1	CASSLLPQGTGNEQFF	TGCGCCAGCAGCCTCCTCCCCCAGGGGACGGGGAATGAGCAGTTCTTC
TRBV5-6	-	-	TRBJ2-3	CASSSVRPTQFRSTDTQYF	TGTGCCAGCAGCTCGGTCCGTCCGACGCAATTCAGAAGCACAGATACGCAGTATTTT
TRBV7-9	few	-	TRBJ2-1	CASSSYRDNEQFF	TGTGCCAGCAGCTCATACAGGGACAATGAGCAGTTCTTC
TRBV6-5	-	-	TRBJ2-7	CASSYSNLAGGISYEQYF	TGTGCCAGCAGTTACTCGAACTTAGCCGGGGGCATCTCCTACGAGCAGTACTTC
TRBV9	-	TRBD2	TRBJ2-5	CASSVGRTSGETQYF	TGTGCCAGCAGCGTAGGTCGGACTAGCGGAGAGACCCAGTACTTC
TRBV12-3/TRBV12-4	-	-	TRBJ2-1	CASTPGRGYNEQFF	TGTGCCAGCACCCCAGGGCGGGGATACAATGAGCAGTTCTTC
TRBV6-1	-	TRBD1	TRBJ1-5	CASRGAGTGRDLPDQPQHF	TGTGCCAGCAGGGGGGCCGGGACAGGGCGAGACTTGCCAGATCAGCCCCAGCATTTT
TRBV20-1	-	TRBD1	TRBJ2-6	CSASRTGGSGANVLTF	TGCAGTGCTTCACGGACAGGGGGCTCTGGGGCCAACGTCCTGACTTTC